Each of the 2 T cell receptor beta chains below was sequenced from the same sample in a study of CD8+ T cells in alopecia areata. Extracted RNA was reverse transcribed into cDNA, the sequencing template. Profiling relied on immunoSEQ multiplex PCR, and the TCRdb table lists in-frame clones only, not all of them. Counted here are about 13,000 clones, 65% to 70% occurring once; the ten biggest clones make up approximately 6.5%. This sample's treatment: oral pan-JAK inhibitor, 5-10 mg twice daily. The investigators collected lesional scalp punch biopsies and peripheral blood from alopecia areata patients. The sample here was skin, taken at week 4, from a patient treated with tofacitinib. These receptors were obtained from a human donor with alopecia areata.

CDR3 in amino acids: CASSLVGSPSDTEAFF. The DNA for the CDR3 is TGCGCCAGCAGCTTGGTAGGGAGCCCCTCGGACACTGAAGCTTTCTTT. The chain links TRBV5-1 to TRBJ1-1; D unresolved. CDR1 SGHRS and CDR2 YFSETQ come from the germline V gene. V lost 0 bases and J 3 bases, leaving 15 bases between the germline ends. CDR3 size: 16 residues.

The chain uses TRBV5-1 and TRBJ1-6; the D is unclear. The CDR3 has 16 residues. Germline CDR1 SGHRS, CDR2 YFSETQ. V gave up 0 bases and J gave up 9 bases, with 16 bases separating them. DNA of the CDR3: TGCGCCAGCAGCTTGGGTCATCAAGCTGGTGGTTCACCCCTCCACTTT. This encodes CASSLGHQAGGSPLHF.